This T cell receptor (gamma chain) stems from a study of gammadelta T cells in human blood. Study-wide results and caveats: Polyclonal expansion of innate γδ T cells after birth appeared microbially driven.

TCRdb reanalysed the RT-PCR reads via CATT. Among about 160 gamma-chain clones listed, 5% to 7% were seen once. Germline V CDR1 and CDR2: EGSTGY, YDSYTSSV. J lost 4 bases, V lost 1 base, and 4 bases had no gene match. This CDR3 region has 13 residues. About this clone: Its specificity is unknown. A read error likely explains this, since a far larger clone differs by one base. Other DNA variants within this sample encode the same CDR3.

This clonotype was obtained from a human donor. The chain recombines TRGV4 with TRGJ1 or TRGJ2. Sequencing used non-Vgamma9Vdelta2 gamma-delta T cells from infant blood. CDR3 protein: CATWDGHYYKKLF. CDR3 coding DNA: TGTGCCACCTGGGATGGACACTATTATAAGAAACTCTTT.